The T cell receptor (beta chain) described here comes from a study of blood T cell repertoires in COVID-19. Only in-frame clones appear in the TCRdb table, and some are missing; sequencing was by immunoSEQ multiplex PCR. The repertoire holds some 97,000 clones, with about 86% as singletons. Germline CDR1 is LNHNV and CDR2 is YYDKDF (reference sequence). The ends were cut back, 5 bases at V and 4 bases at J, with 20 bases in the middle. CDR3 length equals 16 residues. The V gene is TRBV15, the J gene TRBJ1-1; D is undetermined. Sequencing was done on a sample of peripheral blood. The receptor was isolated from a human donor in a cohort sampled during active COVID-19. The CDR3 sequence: CATSGFLGRVGTEAFF. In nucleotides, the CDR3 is TGTGCCACCAGCGGATTTCTAGGGAGGGTCGGCACTGAAGCTTTCTTT. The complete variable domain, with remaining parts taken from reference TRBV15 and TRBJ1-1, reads DAMVIQNPRYQVTQFGKPVTLSCSQTLNHNVMYWYQQKSSQAPKLLFHYYDKDFNNEADTPDNFQSRRPNTSFCFLDIRSPGLGDTAMYLCATSGFLGRVGTEAFFGQGTRLTVV.